This is a list of T cell receptor beta chains from one sample in a study of T cells expressing NK-cell markers. TCRdb processed the 5' RACE reads again and assigns one entry to each CDR3 protein, with no DNA. The listing contains roughly 180,000 distinct CDR3 sequences. Sequencing input: blood T cells: a sorted CD56 or NKG2C T cell subset, CD4+ or CD8+ T cells, or bulk PBMC T cells (not recorded which). The receptors derive from a woman aged 18 to 69 in good health. The CDR3 runs from the conserved cysteine through the conserved F or W.

J | V | CDR3
TRBJ2-7 | TRBV3-1 | CASSQELAGPYEQYF
TRBJ2-7 | TRBV4-1 | CASSFDQNYEQYF
TRBJ2-3 | TRBV29-1 | CSVEGSGGGTDTQYF
TRBJ1-5 | TRBV4-1 | CASSQAGRGNNQPQHF
TRBJ2-7 | TRBV7-8 | CASSTLPGQGIDEQYF
TRBJ2-1 | TRBV5-6 | CASIAGTGTYNEQFF
TRBJ2-6 | TRBV28 | CASSPDGSGFSGANVLTF
TRBJ1-3 | TRBV7-9 | CASSPKGQLSGNTIYF
TRBJ2-5 | TRBV5-1 | CASSLAVSPKTQYF
TRBJ2-7 | TRBV5-1 | CASSLWNSRNEQYF
TRBJ2-3 | TRBV28 | CASMSGSPDTQYF
TRBJ2-3 | TRBV5-1 | CASSPEVSDTQYF
TRBJ2-5 | TRBV11-2 | CASSFGVKETQYF
TRBJ1-1 | TRBV6-1 | CASSRQGGNTEAFF
TRBJ2-5 | TRBV12-3/TRBV12-4 | CASRDSGGPVGTQYF
TRBJ1-4 | TRBV28 | CASSQDRKATNEKLFF
TRBJ1-1 | TRBV5-1 | CASSLEHNTEAFF
TRBJ2-1 | TRBV9 | CASRWGQDGGEQFF
TRBJ2-3 | TRBV14 | CASSPIPNTQYF
TRBJ1-4 | TRBV5-1 | CASSLEGGIDQKLFF
TRBJ2-3 | TRBV12-3/TRBV12-4 | CASSPWGTPSTDTQYF
TRBJ2-5 | TRBV28 | CASSLGGQRETQYF
TRBJ1-2 | TRBV19 | CASSIGDNSNGYTF
TRBJ2-5 | TRBV11-2 | CASSLGALQETQYF
TRBJ2-1 | TRBV20-1 | CSARWDRGNNEQFF
TRBJ2-7 | TRBV20-1 | CSAGDLKFPYEQYF
TRBJ2-5 | TRBV5-1 | CASSLALAEQETQYF
TRBJ2-1 | TRBV12-3/TRBV12-4 | CASRRLANNEQFF
TRBJ1-3 | TRBV12-3/TRBV12-4 | CASSLADRGLGNTIYF
TRBJ1-1 | TRBV2 | CASSVGGPGTEAFF
TRBJ1-5 | TRBV20-1 | CSARGAQGHGPQHF
TRBJ2-7 | TRBV20-1 | CSARVVSGPYEQYF
TRBJ2-7 | TRBV6-1 | CASSKSGLGVGEQYF